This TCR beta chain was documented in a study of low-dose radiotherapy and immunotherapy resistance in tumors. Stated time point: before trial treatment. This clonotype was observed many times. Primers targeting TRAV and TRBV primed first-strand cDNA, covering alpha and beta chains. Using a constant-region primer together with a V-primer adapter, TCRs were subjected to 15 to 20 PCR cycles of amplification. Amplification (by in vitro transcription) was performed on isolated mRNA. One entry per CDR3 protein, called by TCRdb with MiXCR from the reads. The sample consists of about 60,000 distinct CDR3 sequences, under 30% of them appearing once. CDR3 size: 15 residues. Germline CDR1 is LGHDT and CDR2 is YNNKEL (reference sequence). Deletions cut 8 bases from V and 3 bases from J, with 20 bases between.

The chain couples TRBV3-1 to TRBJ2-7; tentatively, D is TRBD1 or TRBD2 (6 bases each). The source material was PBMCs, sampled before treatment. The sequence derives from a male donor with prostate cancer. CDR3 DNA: TGTGCCAGCGGAAGGGGGTCAGGGAGGATCTACGAGCAGTACTTC. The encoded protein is CASGRGSGRIYEQYF.